Here is one T cell receptor beta chain with its context. This CDR3 is built from 15 residues. V was pared by 3 bases and J by 9 bases, with 4 bases of the junction left unmatched. From germline, CDR1 is MNHEY and CDR2 SMNVEV (reference sequence). Generated by immunoSEQ multiplex PCR, the TCRdb table keeps only in-frame clones and is missing some. The sample carries 380,000 or so clones, approximately 86% recorded once. This specimen comes from a study of blood T cell repertoires in COVID-19. Looking at the study overall: The analysed material was cDNA or gDNA that came from T cells, B-cell-depleted T cells, or PBMCs.

This sequence was found in an older woman with COVID-19, enrolled during active disease. The sequenced sample was peripheral blood. The V gene is TRBV27, the J gene TRBJ1-6; 11 positions agree with TRBD1. DNA for the CDR3: TGTGCCAGCAGTTTCTCCGGGACAGGGGGTTCACCCCTCCACTTT. Translating gives CASSFSGTGGSPLHF.